This section outlines one TCR beta chain sequence together with its context. This clonotype was detected a few times. Its target antigen remains unknown. No base quality information exists; no much larger clone differs at one position. The CDR3 contains 17 residues, cysteine and phenylalanine counted. Only the CDR3 region is kept as DNA, spanning 51 bases read in frame from base 1. CDR1 SQVTM and CDR2 ANQGSEA were looked up in the germline V gene. V loses 6 bases, J loses 11 bases, and the germline ends lie 32 bases apart. Interpreted using the paper, the time point label stands for: newly diagnosed GD, antithyroid drugs for less than 3 months. RNA was extracted from PBMCs in TRIzol for both TCR sequencing and RNA sequencing. Graves' disease was diagnosed according to American Thyroid Association guidelines. Patients for the study were recruited at an endocrinology department in Xi'an, China. From each patient, approximately 9 milliliters of peripheral blood was collected into an EDTA anticoagulant tube. PBMCs were isolated by Ficoll Paque Plus density gradient separation without further T cell sorting. An Agilent 2100 Bioanalyzer and agarose gel were used to assess RNA quality, and a NanoDrop 2000 was used to measure RNA concentration.

Receptor libraries were prepared by multiplex PCR. These reads were obtained on an Illumina HiSeq 4000. To build TCR beta libraries, CDR3 regions were amplified by Arm-PCR using iRepertoire HTBI primers. Gel purification was performed on PCR products prior to sequencing. The authors' analysis ran thus. Gene usage analysis of CDR3 amino acid clonotypes used the approximately 62 TRBV and more than 13 TRBJ segments found across samples. Filtered high-quality paired reads were merged into contigs using COPE and FqMerger. Contigs were aligned with BLAST to IMGT TRBV, TRBD and TRBJ reference genes, and CDR3 was defined per IMGT. Any clonotype with a frequency above 0.1% was classified as a highly expanded clone. Shannon entropy served as the measure of repertoire diversity, while the Gini coefficient captured V-J evenness. Clonotypes shared by more than one individual were considered public. TCRdb handled the public reads itself, with Q25 trimming in fastp and clone calling in MiXCR, and kept productive beta chains. Rows matching on CDR3 protein sequence are summarized as one entry with the most common DNA and genes. TCRdb's processing, not the authors' own work, is the source of the V and J calls. The sample table lists some 220,000 distinct CDR3 sequences, roughly 19% of them with a count of one. The ten biggest clones cover 12% of the sample.

This sample was included in a study of regulatory T cells in long-lasting Graves disease (dated by TCRdb to 2020 to 2023). About the full investigation: Antithyroid drugs had been taken for less than 3 months by newly diagnosed Graves' disease patients. This study used TCR sequencing and RNA sequencing of peripheral blood to compare persistent Graves' disease patients against newly diagnosed Graves' disease patients. The study took place in China and was registered as a clinical trial. A total of roughly 33 samples were covered by TCR sequencing, comprising some 13 persistent and around 20 newly diagnosed Graves' disease patients.

General findings and caveats noted by the study authors: Compared with newly diagnosed patients, persistent Graves' disease patients had lower TCR Shannon entropy and fewer highly expanded clones, which suggests clonal expansion. Only the TCR beta chain was sequenced and analyzed. Peripheral blood alone was examined, since thyroid tissue, which constituted the primary lesion, could not be accessed. Preferential use of TRBV28, TRBJ1-2 and TRBJ2-5 was observed in persistent disease, whereas TRBV20-1 and TRBJ2-1 were favored in newly diagnosed disease. Persistent patients shared more public clonotypes among themselves (around 3,000) than newly diagnosed patients did (roughly 910). The small sample size was acknowledged by the authors as a limitation that may reduce accuracy.

This sample also belongs to another study, concerning T cells in Graves' hyperthyroidism and ophthalmopathy. The second study's authors report: Stable Graves' hyperthyroidism was defined as the absence of progression to ophthalmopathy over 18 months of follow-up. Hyperthyroidism patients were aged 18 to 65 years and newly diagnosed, with disease duration of less than 2 months. Patients with uncontrolled infections, other autoimmune diseases, pregnancy or lactation were excluded. Clinical symptoms, serum thyroxine and TRAb, thyroid ultrasound, and orbital computed tomography formed the basis for the diagnoses. A first-round RT-PCR of the TCR CDR3 used the HTBI primer set with the Qiagen OneStep RT-PCR kit. Most expanded thyroid clonotypes (frequency above 0.001) were also detected in blood, a finding suggesting that blood repertoires may reflect thyroid immune responses. A 13 V-J signature model separated ophthalmopathy from stable hyperthyroidism, with over 85% sensitivity and 81.08% specificity in cross-validation and 80%/75% in testing. During validation, the model predicted progression to ophthalmopathy a median of around six months ahead of onset, with around 70% sensitivity and 72% to 80% specificity. To identify distinguishing TCR V-J signatures, a discovery cohort of about 95 patients was used, comprising 43 with Graves' ophthalmopathy and around 57 with stable Graves' hyperthyroidism. Prospective prediction of ophthalmopathy was tested in an independent validation cohort of some 19 hyperthyroidism patients and 15 to 17 patients who later progressed to ophthalmopathy. The 80 to 100 discovery patients were randomly divided into training and test sets at a 7:3 ratio. In addition, the study compared T-cell repertoires in thyroid tissue and in blood from five or six Graves' hyperthyroidism patients. After sampling, hyperthyroidism patients received methimazole starting at 30 mg daily, and ophthalmopathy patients received high-dose intravenous methylprednisolone. Libraries were constructed in a second round of multiplex PCR, after which size selection and purification were carried out. Paired-end sequencing of the libraries was performed with 100 bp reads on an Illumina HiSeq2000. SOAPnuke was used to process the raw data, throwing out any read that contained adapters or uncalled bases, had a mean Phred below 15, or lacked an exact constant-primer or identifier match. High-quality paired reads were merged with COPE v1.2.5, and unique nucleotide sequences were defined as clonotypes. Clonotypes were aligned to IMGT TRBV, TRBD and TRBJ reference segments using MiTCR v1.1. Only V-J combinations with frequency above 0.0001, covering about 99% of repertoires, were analysed. The TCS score was defined as the ratio of F50 (clonal expansion) to E x V (chaos), calculated using BLOSUM62-based TCRdist between CDR3 peptides within each V-J. Welch's t-statistics and random forest reduced around 520 V-J features to fewer than 15, which were used in a naive Bayes classifier (R e1071). No statistical method was used to set the sample size in advance, and investigators knew the group allocation. TCR Vbeta CDR3 sequencing of 135 peripheral blood samples (43 ophthalmopathy, approximately 80 hyperthyroidism and approximately 17 progressor patients) is reported in the paper.

The chain is assembled from TRBV29-1 and TRBJ2-1, with the D call perhaps TRBD1 or TRBD2, as 6 bases match in each case. This clonotype originated in a woman aged 25-40 years with Graves disease. Donor details come from another sample of the same person, matched by shared clones. The sample here was peripheral blood mononuclear cells (PBMCs), taken at new diagnosis, from a patient treated with antithyroid drugs. The CDR3: CSVRGEGAGLSWNKQFF. The DNA sequence is given as TGCAGCGTGAGGGGGGAAGGCGCGGGACTCTCTTGGAATAAGCAGTTCTTC.